This TCR beta chain was identified during a study of CD8 T cells in Susac syndrome. Across the study: The sequenced Susac syndrome patients included six who had clinically active disease and eight who were in remission.

V shed 6 bases and J shed 6 bases, with 9 bases lying between them. CDR1 and CDR2 from the germline V gene are MGHRA and YSYEKL. The CDR3 contains 11 residues. The authors reverse transcribed roughly 0.45 to 1 ug RNA with random hexamers. Coverage of TCR beta CDR3 amplification by immunoSEQ multiplex PCR extended to 54 Vbeta and 13 Jbeta. One entry per CDR3 protein results from TCRdb running MiXCR on the immunoSEQ multiplex PCR reads. The table has 80,000 or so distinct CDR3 sequences, about 95% seen once. Negative isolation was used for CD8+ and CD4+ T cells, and FACS enrichment was applied to TEMRA cells.

The sequenced sample consisted of CD8+ T cells from PBMCs. The chain recombines TRBV4-1 with TRBJ2-7; the D gene could be TRBD1 or TRBD2 (6 bases each). This clonotype was sampled from a human donor with Susac syndrome. The CDR3 region is CASRGGGEQYV. The CDR3 nucleotides are TGCGCCAGCAGAGGGGGAGGCGAGCAGTACGTC.